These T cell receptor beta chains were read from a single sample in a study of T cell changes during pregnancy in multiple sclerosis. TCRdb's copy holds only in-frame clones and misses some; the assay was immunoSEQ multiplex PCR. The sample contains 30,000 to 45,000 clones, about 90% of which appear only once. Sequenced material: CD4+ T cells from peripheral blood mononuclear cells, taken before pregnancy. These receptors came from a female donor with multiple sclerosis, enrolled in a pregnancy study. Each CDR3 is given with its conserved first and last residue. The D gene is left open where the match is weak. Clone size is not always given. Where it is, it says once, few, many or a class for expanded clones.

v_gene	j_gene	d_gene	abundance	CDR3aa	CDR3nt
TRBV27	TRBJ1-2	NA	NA	CASSPRPDTSYGYTF	TGTGCCAGCAGTCCCCGGCCGGACACTTCCTATGGCTACACCTTC
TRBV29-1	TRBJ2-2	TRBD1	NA	CSVPRPRDRGGPGELFF	TGCAGCGTACCCAGACCCCGGGACAGGGGAGGGCCCGGGGAGCTGTTTTTT
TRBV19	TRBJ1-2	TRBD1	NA	CASSIQANPRGYYTF	TGTGCCAGTAGTATCCAAGCGAATCCCAGGGGGTACTACACCTTC
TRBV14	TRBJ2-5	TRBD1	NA	CASSPGQAWGETQYF	TGTGCCAGCAGCCCCGGACAGGCGTGGGGGGAGACCCAGTACTTC
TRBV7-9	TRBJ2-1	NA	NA	CASSLLEGSYNEQFF	TGTGCCAGCAGCTTACTAGAGGGCTCCTACAATGAGCAGTTCTTC
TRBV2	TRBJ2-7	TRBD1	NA	CARRDREAEQYF	TGTGCCAGGAGGGACAGGGAGGCCGAGCAGTACTTC
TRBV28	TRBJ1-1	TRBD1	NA	CASRLPTGMNTEAFF	TGTGCCAGCAGATTACCGACAGGGATGAACACTGAAGCTTTCTTT
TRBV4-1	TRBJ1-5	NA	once	CASSQDGGYQPQHF	TGCGCCAGCAGCCAAGATGGGGGGTATCAGCCCCAGCATTTT
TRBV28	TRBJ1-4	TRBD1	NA	CASSHRQGSNEKLFF	TGTGCCAGCAGTCATCGACAGGGTTCTAATGAAAAACTGTTTTTT
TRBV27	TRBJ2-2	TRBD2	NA	CASMLAGGNTGELFF	TGTGCCAGCATGCTAGCGGGAGGGAACACCGGGGAGCTGTTTTTT
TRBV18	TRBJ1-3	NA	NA	CASSPTQTANGNTIYF	TGTGCCAGCTCACCAACCCAGACAGCTAATGGAAACACCATATATTTT
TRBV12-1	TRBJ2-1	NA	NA	CASSLRDSLKQFF	TGTGCCAGCAGCCTAAGGGACTCTTTGAAGCAGTTCTTC
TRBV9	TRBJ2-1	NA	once	CASSVSARDLGEQFF	TGTGCCAGCAGCGTATCGGCCCGGGACTTAGGTGAGCAGTTCTTC
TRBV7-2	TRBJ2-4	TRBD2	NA	CASSRTSGRLGKNIQYF	TGTGCCAGCAGCAGGACTAGCGGGAGGCTCGGCAAAAACATTCAGTACTTC
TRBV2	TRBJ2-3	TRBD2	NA	CASTSGTPDTQYF	TGTGCCAGCACTAGCGGGACCCCGGATACGCAGTATTTT
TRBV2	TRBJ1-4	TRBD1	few	CASRYTGGKLFF	TGTGCCAGCAGATATACAGGGGGTAAACTGTTTTTT
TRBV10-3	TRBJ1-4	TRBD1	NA	CAISDPGQGSEKLFF	TGTGCCATCAGTGACCCGGGACAGGGAAGTGAAAAACTGTTTTTT
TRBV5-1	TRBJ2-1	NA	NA	CASSLGQEWDEQFF	TGCGCCAGCAGCTTGGGACAGGAGTGGGATGAGCAGTTCTTC
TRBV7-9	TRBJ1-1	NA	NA	CASSSAGRPNTEAFF	TGTGCCAGCAGTTCCGCGGGACGGCCGAACACTGAAGCTTTCTTT
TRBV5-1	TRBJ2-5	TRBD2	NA	CASSTGTSGREETQYF	TGCGCCAGCAGCACCGGGACTAGCGGGAGGGAAGAGACCCAGTACTTC
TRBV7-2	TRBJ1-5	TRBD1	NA	CASSLGPTGYSNQPQHF	TGTGCCAGCAGCTTAGGTCCGACAGGGTATAGCAATCAGCCCCAGCATTTT
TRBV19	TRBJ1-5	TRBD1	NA	CASTSTGTADQPQHF	TGTGCCAGTACCTCAACCGGGACAGCGGATCAGCCCCAGCATTTT
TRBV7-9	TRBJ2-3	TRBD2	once	CASSPGLAGSTDTQYF	TGTGCCAGCAGCCCGGGACTAGCGGGATCAACAGATACGCAGTATTTT
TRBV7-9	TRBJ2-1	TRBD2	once	CASSPRDYINEQFF	TGTGCCAGCAGCCCTCGGGACTACATCAATGAGCAGTTCTTC
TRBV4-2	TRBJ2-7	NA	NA	CASSQASSAYEQYF	TGTGCCAGCAGCCAAGCATCCTCGGCCTACGAGCAGTACTTC
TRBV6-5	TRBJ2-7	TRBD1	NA	CASSYSSDRGYEQYF	TGTGCCAGCAGTTACTCGAGCGACAGGGGTTACGAGCAGTACTTC
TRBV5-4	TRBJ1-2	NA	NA	CASSPGWLYGYTF	TGTGCCAGCAGCCCGGGGTGGCTCTATGGCTACACCTTC
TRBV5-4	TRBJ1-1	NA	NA	CASSLDRNTEAFF	TGTGCCAGCAGCTTGGACAGGAACACTGAAGCTTTCTTT
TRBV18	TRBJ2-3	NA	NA	CASSPGLDGHTDTQYF	TGTGCCAGCTCACCGGGACTCGACGGCCACACAGATACGCAGTATTTT
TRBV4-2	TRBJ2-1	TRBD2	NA	CASSQDGGGYNEQFF	TGTGCCAGCAGCCAAGACGGGGGGGGCTACAATGAGCAGTTCTTC
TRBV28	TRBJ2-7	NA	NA	CASSLWGSSYEQYF	TGTGCCAGCAGTTTATGGGGGAGCTCCTACGAGCAGTACTTC
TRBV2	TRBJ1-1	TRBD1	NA	CASSYVPGQGEAFF	TGTGCCAGCAGCTACGTCCCGGGACAGGGTGAAGCTTTCTTT
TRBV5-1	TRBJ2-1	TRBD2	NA	CASSQTSGAYNEQFF	TGCGCCAGCAGCCAGACTAGCGGGGCCTACAATGAGCAGTTCTTC
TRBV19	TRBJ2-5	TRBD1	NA	CASSIAGTVETQYF	TGTGCCAGTAGTATAGCAGGGACAGTAGAGACCCAGTACTTC
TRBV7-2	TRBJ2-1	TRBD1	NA	CASSLIGQGKYNEQFF	TGTGCCAGCAGCTTAATCGGACAGGGGAAATACAATGAGCAGTTCTTC
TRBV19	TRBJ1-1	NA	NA	CASSILRGMNTEAFF	TGTGCCAGTAGTATTCTTCGAGGCATGAACACTGAAGCTTTCTTT
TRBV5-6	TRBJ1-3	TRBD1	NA	CASSLAGQVLASGNTIYF	TGTGCCAGCAGCTTGGCAGGACAGGTCTTAGCCTCTGGAAACACCATATATTTT